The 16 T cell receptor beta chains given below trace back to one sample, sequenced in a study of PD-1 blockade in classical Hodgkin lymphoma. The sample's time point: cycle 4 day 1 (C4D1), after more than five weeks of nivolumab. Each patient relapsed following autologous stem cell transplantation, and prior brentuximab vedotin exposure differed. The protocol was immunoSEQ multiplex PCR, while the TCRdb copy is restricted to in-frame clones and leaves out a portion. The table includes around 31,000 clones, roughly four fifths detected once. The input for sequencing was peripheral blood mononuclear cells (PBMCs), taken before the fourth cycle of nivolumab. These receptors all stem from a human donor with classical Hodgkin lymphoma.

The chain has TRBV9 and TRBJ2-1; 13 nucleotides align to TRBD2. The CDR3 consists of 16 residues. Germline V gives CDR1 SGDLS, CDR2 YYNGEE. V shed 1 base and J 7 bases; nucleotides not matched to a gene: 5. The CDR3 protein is CASSVTSGRAVNEQFF. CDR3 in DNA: TGTGCCAGCAGCGTAACTAGCGGGAGGGCCGTTAATGAGCAGTTCTTC.

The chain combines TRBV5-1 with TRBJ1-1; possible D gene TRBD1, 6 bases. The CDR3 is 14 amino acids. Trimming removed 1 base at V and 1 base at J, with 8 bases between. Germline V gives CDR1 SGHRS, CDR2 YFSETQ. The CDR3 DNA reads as TGCGCCAGCAGCTTGCGAGGGGGGAACACTGAAGCTTTCTTT. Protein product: CASSLRGGNTEAFF.

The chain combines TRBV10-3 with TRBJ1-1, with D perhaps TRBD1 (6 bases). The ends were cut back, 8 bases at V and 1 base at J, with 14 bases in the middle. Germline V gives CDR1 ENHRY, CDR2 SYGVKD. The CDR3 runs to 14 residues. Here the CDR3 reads CAIGGTGTNTEAFF. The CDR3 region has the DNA TGTGCCATCGGGGGCACAGGAACGAACACTGAAGCTTTCTTT.

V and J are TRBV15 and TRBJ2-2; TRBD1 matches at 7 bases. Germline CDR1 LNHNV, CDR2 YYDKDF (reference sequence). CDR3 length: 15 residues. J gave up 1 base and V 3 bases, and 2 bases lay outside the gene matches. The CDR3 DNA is TGTGCCACCAGCAGCAGGACAGGGAACACCGGGGAGCTGTTTTTT. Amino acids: CATSSRTGNTGELFF. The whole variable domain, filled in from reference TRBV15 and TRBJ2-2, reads DAMVIQNPRYQVTQFGKPVTLSCSQTLNHNVMYWYQQKSSQAPKLLFHYYDKDFNNEADTPDNFQSRRPNTSFCFLDIRSPGLGDTAMYLCATSSRTGNTGELFFGEGSRLTVL.

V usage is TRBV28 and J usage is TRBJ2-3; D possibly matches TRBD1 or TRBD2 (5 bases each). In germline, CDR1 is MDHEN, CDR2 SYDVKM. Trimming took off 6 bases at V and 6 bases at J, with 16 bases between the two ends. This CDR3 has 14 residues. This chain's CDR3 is CASSPSWGFDTQYF. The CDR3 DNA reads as TGTGCCAGCAGCCCCAGTTGGGGGTTCGATACGCAGTATTTT.

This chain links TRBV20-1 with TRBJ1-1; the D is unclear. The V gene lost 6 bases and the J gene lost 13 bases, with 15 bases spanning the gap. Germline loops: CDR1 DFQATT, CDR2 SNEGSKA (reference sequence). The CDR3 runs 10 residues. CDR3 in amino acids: CSAEESPGFF. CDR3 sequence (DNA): TGCAGTGCCGAAGAGAGCCCGGGTTTCTTT.

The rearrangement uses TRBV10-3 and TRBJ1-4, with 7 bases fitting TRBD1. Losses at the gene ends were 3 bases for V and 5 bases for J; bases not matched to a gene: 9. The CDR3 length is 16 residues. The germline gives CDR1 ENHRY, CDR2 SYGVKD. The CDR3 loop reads CAISDAAGTENEKLFF. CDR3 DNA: TGTGCCATCAGTGACGCGGCCGGGACAGAGAATGAAAAACTGTTTTTT.

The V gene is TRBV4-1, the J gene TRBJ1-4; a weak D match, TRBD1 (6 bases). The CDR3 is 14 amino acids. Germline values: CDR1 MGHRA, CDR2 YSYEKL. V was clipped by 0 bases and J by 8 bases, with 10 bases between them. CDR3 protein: CASSQDSGDEKLFF. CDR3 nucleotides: TGCGCCAGCAGCCAAGATTCAGGGGACGAAAAACTGTTTTTT.

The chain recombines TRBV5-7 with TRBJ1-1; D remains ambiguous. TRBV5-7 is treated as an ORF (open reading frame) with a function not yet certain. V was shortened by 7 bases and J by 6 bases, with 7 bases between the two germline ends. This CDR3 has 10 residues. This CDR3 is CASLGSEAFF. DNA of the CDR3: TGTGCCAGCCTTGGATCTGAAGCTTTCTTT.

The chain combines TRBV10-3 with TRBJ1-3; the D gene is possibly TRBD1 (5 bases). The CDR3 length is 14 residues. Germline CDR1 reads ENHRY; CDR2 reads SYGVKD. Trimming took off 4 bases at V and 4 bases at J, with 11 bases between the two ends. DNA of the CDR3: TGTGCCATCAGTGCTGGGACTCCAGGAAACACCATATATTTT. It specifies CAISAGTPGNTIYF.

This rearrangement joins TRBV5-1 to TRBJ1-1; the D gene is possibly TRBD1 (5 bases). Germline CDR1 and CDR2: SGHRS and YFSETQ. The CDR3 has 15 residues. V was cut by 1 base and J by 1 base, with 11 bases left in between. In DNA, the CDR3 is TGCGCCAGCAGCTTGAGTGGGGGAACGAACACTGAAGCTTTCTTT. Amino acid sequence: CASSLSGGTNTEAFF. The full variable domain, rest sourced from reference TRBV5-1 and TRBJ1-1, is KAGVTQTPRYLIKTRGQQVTLSCSPISGHRSVSWYQQTPGQGLQFLFEYFSETQRNKGNFPGRFSGRQFSNSRSEMNVSTLELGDSALYLCASSLSGGTNTEAFFGQGTRLTVV.

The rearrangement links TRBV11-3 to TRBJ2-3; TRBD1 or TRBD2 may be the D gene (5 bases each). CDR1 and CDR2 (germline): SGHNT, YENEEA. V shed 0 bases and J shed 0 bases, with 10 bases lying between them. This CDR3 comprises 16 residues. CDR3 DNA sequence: TGTGCCAGCAGCTTAGATCGTTGGGGGAGCACAGATACGCAGTATTTT. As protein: CASSLDRWGSTDTQYF.

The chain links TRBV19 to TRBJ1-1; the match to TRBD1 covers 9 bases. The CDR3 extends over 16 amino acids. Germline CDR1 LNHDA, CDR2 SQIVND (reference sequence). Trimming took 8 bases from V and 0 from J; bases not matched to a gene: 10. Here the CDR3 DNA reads TGTGCCAGTGTCGGGCGGACAGGGGTATTGAACACTGAAGCTTTCTTT. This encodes CASVGRTGVLNTEAFF.

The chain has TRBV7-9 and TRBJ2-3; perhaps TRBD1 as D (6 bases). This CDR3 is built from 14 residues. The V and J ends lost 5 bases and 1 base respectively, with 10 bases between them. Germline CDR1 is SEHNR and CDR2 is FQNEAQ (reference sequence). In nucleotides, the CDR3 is TGTGCCAGCAGCACCCGACAGGGCACAGATACGCAGTATTTT. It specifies CASSTRQGTDTQYF.

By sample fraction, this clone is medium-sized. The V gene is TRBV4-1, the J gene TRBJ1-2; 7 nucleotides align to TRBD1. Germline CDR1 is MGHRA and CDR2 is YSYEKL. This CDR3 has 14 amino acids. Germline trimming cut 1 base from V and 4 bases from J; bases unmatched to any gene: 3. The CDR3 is CASSQGQGVYGYTF. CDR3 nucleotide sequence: TGCGCCAGCAGCCAAGGACAGGGAGTCTATGGCTACACCTTC.

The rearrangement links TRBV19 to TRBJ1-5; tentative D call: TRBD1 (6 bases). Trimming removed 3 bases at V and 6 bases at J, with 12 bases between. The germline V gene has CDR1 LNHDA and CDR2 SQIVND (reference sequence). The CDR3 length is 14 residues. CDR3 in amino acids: CASSIETGFQPQHF. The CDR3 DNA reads TGTGCCAGTAGTATCGAAACAGGGTTTCAGCCCCAGCATTTT. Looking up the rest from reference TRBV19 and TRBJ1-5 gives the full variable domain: DGGITQSPKYLFRKEGQNVTLSCEQNLNHDAMYWYRQDPGQGLRLIYYSQIVNDFQKGDIAEGYSVSREKKESFPLTVTSAQKNPTAFYLCASSIETGFQPQHFGDGTRLSIL.